The 25 T cell receptor beta chains below come from one sample, sequenced in a study of blood T cell repertoires in COVID-19 (dated by TCRdb to the early 2020s). Library method: the immunoSEQ multiplex PCR assay. Drawn from immuneACCESS, this table holds only the in-frame rearrangements with V and J called that TCRdb kept. Clones are partly lost; checked studies trace under half to an unresolved V gene and leave the rest unexplained. This sample is represented by about 55,000 clones; approximately 85% of them were singletons. About 13% of the sample lies in the top ten. Sequencing was carried out using peripheral blood. Receptors were obtained from a human donor in a cohort sampled during active COVID-19.

This sequence joins TRBV7-9 and TRBJ1-1; perhaps TRBD1 as D (5 bases). This CDR3 region has 14 residues. Trimming removed 3 bases at V and 4 bases at J, with 12 bases between. Germline loops: CDR1 SEHNR, CDR2 FQNEAQ (reference sequence). The CDR3 sequence: CASSLGGIGTEAFF. CDR3 DNA: TGTGCCAGCAGCTTGGGGGGAATCGGCACTGAAGCTTTCTTT.

In this sample, this clone turned up once. This chain joins TRBV9 and TRBJ2-3; D is possibly TRBD2 (5 bases). The CDR3 is made up of 16 amino acids. The V end was cut by 0 bases, the J end by 2 bases, with 13 bases between. CDR1 and CDR2 from the germline V gene are SGDLS and YYNGEE. CDR3 DNA: TGTGCCAGCAGCGTAGCAGGAAGCGGTTACACAGATACGCAGTATTTT. Translating it yields CASSVAGSGYTDTQYF.

The chain uses TRBV5-1 and TRBJ1-2, with a tentative D call TRBD1 (6 bases). The ends were cut back, 5 bases at V and 5 bases at J, with 22 bases in the middle. This CDR3 has 16 amino acids. The germline CDR1 and CDR2 sequences are SGHRS and YFSETQ. CDR3 in amino acids: CASSSDSEQGHYGYTF. The CDR3 DNA reads as TGCGCCAGCAGTTCTGACTCCGAACAGGGTCATTATGGCTACACCTTC.

V usage is TRBV9 and J usage is TRBJ2-5, with 13 bases fitting TRBD2. Germline CDR1 SGDLS, CDR2 YYNGEE. The length of the CDR3 is 18 residues. With V trimmed by 0 bases and J by 1 base, 6 bases remained unmatched. The CDR3 spells CASSVGVGLAGAQETQYF. DNA for the CDR3: TGTGCCAGCAGCGTAGGTGTTGGACTAGCGGGGGCCCAAGAGACCCAGTACTTC.

The chain recombines TRBV27 with TRBJ2-5, with D perhaps TRBD1 (6 bases). Trimming stripped 5 bases from V and 7 bases from J, with 23 bases between. CDR1 and CDR2 from the germline V gene are MNHEY and SMNVEV (reference sequence). This CDR3 region has 16 residues. CDR3 bases: TGTGCCAGCAGTCCGTACGTCCGGGACATCTCGCCGACCCAGTACTTC. Translating it yields CASSPYVRDISPTQYF.

This clone came up a few times. V usage is TRBV10-3 and J usage is TRBJ1-6; D might be TRBD1 (6 bases). Trimming took 0 bases from V and 9 from J, leaving 12 bases between them. This CDR3 contains 15 residues. Germline V gene sequence: CDR1 ENHRY, CDR2 SYGVKD. CDR3 amino acids: CAISESQGFGSPLHF. Here the CDR3 DNA reads TGTGCCATCAGTGAGTCGCAGGGGTTCGGTTCACCCCTCCACTTT.

The rearrangement links TRBV3-1 (or the pseudogene TRBV3-2) to TRBJ1-3; TRBD1 matches at 7 bases. The V and J ends lost 5 bases and 0 bases, in that order; junction bases with no gene match: 7. Germline-derived CDR1 and CDR2 are LGHDT and YNNKEL (reference sequence). The CDR3 has 16 residues. The CDR3 nucleotides read TGTGCCAGCAGCTCCCGGGACAGTAGCTCTGGAAACACCATATATTTT. This encodes CASSSRDSSSGNTIYF.

The chain recombines TRBV6-5 with TRBJ2-7; TRBD1 matches at 8 bases. Per germline, CDR1 MNHEY and CDR2 SVGAGI. The CDR3 spans 15 residues. V lost 0 bases and J lost 5; bases outside the gene matches: 6. The DNA of the CDR3 is TGTGCCAGCAGTTACTCGATTGACAGGGGCCACGAGCAGTACTTC. Protein sequence: CASSYSIDRGHEQYF.

The rearrangement joins TRBV19 to TRBJ1-4; D unresolved. Germline V gene lookup returns CDR1 LNHDA and CDR2 SQIVND (reference sequence). This CDR3 contains 14 residues. The V and J ends lost 11 bases and 5 bases respectively, with 18 bases between them. CDR3 nucleotide sequence: TGTGCCTCCTCAGGCACAGTCTCGAATGAAAAACTGTTTTTT. This encodes CASSGTVSNEKLFF. The variable domain in full, with the rest retrieved from reference TRBV19 and TRBJ1-4, is DGGITQSPKYLFRKEGQNVTLSCEQNLNHDAMYWYRQDPGQGLRLIYYSQIVNDFQKGDIAEGYSVSREKKESFPLTVTSAQKNPTAFYLCASSGTVSNEKLFFGSGTQLSVL.

J is TRBJ1-5 and V is TRBV11-2; 8 bases agree with TRBD1. V lost 1 base to trimming and J lost 0 bases; unmatched junction nucleotides: 2. The CDR3 extends over 16 amino acids. Germline V gene sequence: CDR1 SGHAT, CDR2 FQNNGV. CDR3 amino acids: CASSLGQGLSNQPQHF. The CDR3 DNA follows: TGTGCCAGCAGCTTAGGACAGGGGCTTAGCAATCAGCCCCAGCATTTT.

The chain employs TRBV29-1 and TRBJ1-5; TRBD1 agrees at 9 bases. V lost 6 bases to trimming and J lost 4 bases; unmatched junction nucleotides: 4. Looked up from germline, CDR1 is SQVTM and CDR2 is ANQGSEA. The length of the CDR3 is 13 residues. CDR3 in DNA: TGCAGCGTAGTGACAGGGGGAAATCAGCCCCAGCATTTT. Translating it yields CSVVTGGNQPQHF. Full variable domain (missing parts from reference TRBV29-1 and TRBJ1-5): SAVISQKPSRDICQRGTSLTIQCQVDSQVTMMFWYRQQPGQSLTLIATANQGSEATYESGFVIDKFPISRPNLTFSTLTVSNMSPEDSSIYLCSVVTGGNQPQHFGDGTRLSIL.

The rearrangement joins TRBV10-3 to TRBJ2-5; TRBD2 might be the D (6 bases). V gave up 5 bases and J gave up 5 bases, with 6 bases separating them. The CDR3 is 11 residues long. In germline, CDR1 is ENHRY, CDR2 SYGVKD. CDR3 residues: CAISREETQYF. Here the CDR3 DNA reads TGTGCCATCAGTCGGGAGGAGACCCAGTACTTC.

The chain couples TRBV18 to TRBJ1-2; 9 nucleotides align to TRBD1. CDR1 and CDR2 (germline): KGHSH, LQKENI. There are 13 residues in the CDR3. The ends lost 2 bases at V and 8 bases at J; junction bases unmatched: 3. In DNA form, the CDR3 reads TGTGCCAGCTCACCAACAGGGGGCGACGGCTACACCTTC. This encodes CASSPTGGDGYTF.

This clone appeared a single time. V gene TRBV2 combines with J gene TRBJ2-1; 14 bases map to TRBD2. The CDR3 contains 15 residues. The germline V gene encodes CDR1 SNHLY and CDR2 FYNNEI. J was trimmed by 7 bases and V by 6 bases; bases with no gene match: 5. The CDR3 nucleotides read TGTGCCAGCAGGGCCGGACTAGCGGGGGGTAATGAGCAGTTCTTC. Translated, it gives CASRAGLAGGNEQFF.

The chain uses TRBV28 and TRBJ2-5; D call uncertain. The germline gives CDR1 MDHEN, CDR2 SYDVKM. Trimming cost V 6 bases and J 2 bases, with 16 bases left between them. The CDR3 is 15 amino acids. CDR3 in amino acids: CASRRETWKQETQYF. The CDR3 coding sequence is TGTGCCAGCAGGAGAGAGACTTGGAAACAAGAGACCCAGTACTTC.

The CDR3 DNA sequence: TGTGCCACCGGAGCCCCGGACTTCTCAACTAATGAAAAACTGTTTTTT. Translating gives CATGAPDFSTNEKLFF. V is TRBV24-1 and J is TRBJ1-4; D unresolved. This CDR3 is built from 16 residues. Trimming pared 9 bases from V and 0 bases from J, leaving 16 bases between. Germline V gene data show CDR1 as KGHDR and CDR2 as SFDVKD.

The genes are TRBV5-1 and TRBJ2-6, with 9 bases that match TRBD2. The trim removed 4 bases at V and 1 base at J, leaving 6 bases unmatched. The germline CDR1 and CDR2 sequences are SGHRS and YFSETQ. CDR3 size: 17 residues. CDR3 DNA: TGCGCCAGCAGCGTAGCGGGAGTCCAGTCTGGGGCCAACGTCCTGACTTTC. Amino acid sequence: CASSVAGVQSGANVLTF. Full variable domain (outside the CDR3, taken from reference TRBV5-1 and TRBJ2-6): KAGVTQTPRYLIKTRGQQVTLSCSPISGHRSVSWYQQTPGQGLQFLFEYFSETQRNKGNFPGRFSGRQFSNSRSEMNVSTLELGDSALYLCASSVAGVQSGANVLTFGAGSRLTVL.

The chain is built from TRBV27 and TRBJ2-7; TRBD2 aligns across 13 bases. The length of the CDR3 is 15 residues. After removal of 2 bases from V and 5 bases from J, the junction contained 3 bases not matched to a gene. CDR1 is MNHEY, CDR2 SMNVEV, per germline (reference sequence). The CDR3 sequence: CASSLTSGRANEQYF. CDR3 in DNA: TGTGCCAGCAGTTTAACTAGCGGGAGGGCTAACGAGCAGTACTTC.

V and J are TRBV5-8 and TRBJ1-1, with 9 bases aligning to TRBD1. This CDR3 is 15 amino acids long. V was clipped by 2 bases and J by 5 bases; unmatched bases: 7. Germline-derived CDR1 and CDR2 are SGHTS and YDEGEE. The CDR3 nucleotides are TGTGCCAGCAGCTTCCTACAGGGGGCATATACTGAAGCTTTCTTT. Its translation is CASSFLQGAYTEAFF.

The V call is TRBV29-1, the J call TRBJ2-7; 11 bases are a match to TRBD2. This CDR3 has 13 residues. The germline CDR1 and CDR2 sequences are SQVTM and ANQGSEA. J gave up 3 bases and V 4 bases, and 2 bases lay outside the gene matches. The CDR3 DNA is TGCAGCGTTGTAGCGGGAGGGTTCTACGAGCAGTACTTC. This encodes CSVVAGGFYEQYF.

V and J are TRBV12-3 or TRBV12-4 and TRBJ1-5; D is unclear. Trimming shortened V by 4 bases and J by 11 bases, and 9 bases separated the two germline ends. This CDR3 contains 11 residues. The CDR3 sequence: CASSSNAAQHF. CDR3 nucleotides: TGTGCCAGCAGTTCCAACGCGGCCCAGCATTTT.

The V and J genes are TRBV6-2 or TRBV6-3 and TRBJ2-1; possibly TRBD1 for D (6 bases). V shed 0 bases and J shed 7 bases, with 10 bases lying between them. Germline CDR1 MNHEY, CDR2 SVGEGT. CDR3 length equals 14 residues. The CDR3 nucleotides read TGTGCCAGCAGTTACTCCGGTCAGGGGAATGAGCAGTTCTTC. This translates into CASSYSGQGNEQFF.

The J gene is TRBJ2-3, the V gene TRBV6-2 or TRBV6-3; 13 positions agree with TRBD2. V was clipped by 5 bases and J by 6 bases; unmatched bases: 5. Germline CDR1 reads MNHEY; CDR2 reads SVGEGT. The CDR3 totals 15 residues. CDR3 loop: CASSATSGGRDTQYF. The CDR3 coding sequence is TGTGCCAGCAGTGCGACTAGCGGGGGGCGGGATACGCAGTATTTT.

This clone was recorded once. The rearrangement joins TRBV3-1 (or the pseudogene TRBV3-2) to TRBJ2-2; no clear D. The length of the CDR3 is 12 residues. Trimming took off 3 bases at V and 8 bases at J, with 7 bases between the two ends. Germline loops: CDR1 LGHDT, CDR2 YNNKEL (reference sequence). The CDR3 loop reads CASSQAVGELFF. CDR3 sequence (DNA): TGTGCCAGCAGCCAGGCCGTTGGGGAGCTGTTTTTT.

The V gene is TRBV19, the J gene TRBJ2-6, with D hard to call. V was trimmed by 8 bases and J by 4 bases, leaving 9 bases between them. In germline, CDR1 is LNHDA, CDR2 SQIVND (reference sequence). This CDR3 spans 13 amino acids. As DNA, the CDR3 is TGTGCCAGTGAGATCGTCGGGGCCAACGTCCTGACTTTC. Translating gives CASEIVGANVLTF.